This T cell receptor (beta chain) appears in the sequencing data of a study of T cell responses to AZD1222 COVID-19 vaccine. Study observations and caveats: Unmutated variant regions reportedly attract nearly half of all spike-specific TCRs. Vaccine-associated CD4 TCRs ranged over spike, dominating at 160-218 and 743-854.

Whether given at about 4 or about 12 weeks, second doses were pooled. This clone appeared a few times. Its antigen is as yet unknown. The repertoire was sequenced with immunoSEQ multiplex PCR; TCRdb's copy has only in-frame clones and lacks some. The sample includes about 120,000 clones, about 88% of them seen just once. The length of the CDR3 is 15 residues. Germline CDR1 SGHTA, CDR2 FQGNSA. Trimming stripped 5 bases from V and 4 bases from J, with 17 bases between. This rearrangement joins TRBV7-2 to TRBJ1-2; D uncertain. This TCR came from an adult who received the AZD1222 COVID-19 vaccine. The input for sequencing was peripheral blood, taken 28 days after the second AZD1222 dose. Written as DNA, the CDR3 is TGTGCCAGCAGCCCAATGAGAGGGTCGGGCTATGGCTACACCTTC. Translation: CASSPMRGSGYGYTF.